The 5 T cell receptor beta chains below were found in one sample sequenced in a study of beta chain features in type 1 diabetes. The sequenced template was cDNA made from the entire isolated RNA. The assay was immunoSEQ multiplex PCR, and TCRdb's table has in-frame clones only and misses some. The data show 350,000 to 450,000 clones, with roughly 14% seen just once and roughly 0.036% held by the top ten. Sequencing was performed on naive CD4+ T cells from blood. Every receptor here comes from a man aged 25-45 years in good health.

The chain uses TRBV7-2 and TRBJ2-1; TRBD1 might be the D (5 bases). The CDR3 is 14 residues long. Germline values: CDR1 SGHTA, CDR2 FQGNSA. The V and J ends lost 3 bases and 4 bases respectively, with 10 bases between them. The CDR3 sequence: CASSLGRPYNEQFF. CDR3 DNA: TGTGCCAGCAGCTTGGGGCGGCCGTACAATGAGCAGTTCTTC.

The chain has TRBV10-3 and TRBJ2-7; 14 bases align to TRBD2. Germline assignment: CDR1 ENHRY and CDR2 SYGVKD. The length of the CDR3 is 19 residues. V gave up 4 bases and J gave up 4 bases; unmatched junction bases: 15. This chain's CDR3 is CAISGLGLAGAPPRYEQYV. For the CDR3, the DNA is TGTGCCATCAGTGGATTGGGACTAGCGGGAGCTCCCCCCCGATACGAGCAGTACGTC.

In nucleotides, the CDR3 is TGTGCCAGCAGCTTAAATGCTCTTGCCGAGCAGTACGTC. Translated, it gives CASSLNALAEQYV. This rearrangement joins TRBV7-9 to TRBJ2-7; D uncertain. The germline gives CDR1 SEHNR, CDR2 FQNEAQ (reference sequence). Trimming pared 2 bases from V and 6 bases from J, leaving 11 bases between. CDR3 length: 13 amino acids.

V is TRBV5-6 and J is TRBJ1-3; TRBD1 might be the D (5 bases). The V gene lost 4 bases and the J gene lost 1 base, with 12 bases spanning the gap. Looked up from germline, CDR1 is SGHDT and CDR2 is YYEEEE. The CDR3 has 15 amino acids. CDR3 region: CASSPRRGSGNTIYF. The CDR3 coding sequence is TGTGCCAGCAGCCCACGAAGGGGTTCTGGAAACACCATATATTTT.

The chain employs TRBV6-5 and TRBJ2-3, with 14 nucleotides matching TRBD2. The J segment lost 5 bases and the V segment lost 6 bases, leaving 4 bases of the junction unmatched. The CDR3 totals 15 residues. Germline lookup yields CDR1 MNHEY and CDR2 SVGAGI. CDR3 region: CASRLGTSGGDTQYF. The CDR3 region has the DNA TGTGCCAGCAGACTCGGGACTAGCGGGGGAGATACGCAGTATTTT.